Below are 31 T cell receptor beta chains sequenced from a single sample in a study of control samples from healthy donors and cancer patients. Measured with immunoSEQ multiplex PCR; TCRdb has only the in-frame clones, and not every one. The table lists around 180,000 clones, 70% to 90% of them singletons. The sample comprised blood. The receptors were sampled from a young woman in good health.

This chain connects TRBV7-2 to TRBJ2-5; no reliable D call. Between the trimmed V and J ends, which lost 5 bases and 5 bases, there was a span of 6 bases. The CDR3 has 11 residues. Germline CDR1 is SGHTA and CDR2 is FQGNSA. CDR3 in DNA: TGTGCCAGCAGCCCGGCGGAGACCCAGTACTTC. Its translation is CASSPAETQYF.

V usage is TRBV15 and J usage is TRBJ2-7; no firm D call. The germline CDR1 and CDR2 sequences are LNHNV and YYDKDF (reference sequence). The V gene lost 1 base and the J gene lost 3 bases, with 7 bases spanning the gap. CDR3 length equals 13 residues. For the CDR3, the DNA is TGTGCCACCAGCAGAGGACGGTTCTACGAGCAGTACGTC. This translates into CATSRGRFYEQYV.

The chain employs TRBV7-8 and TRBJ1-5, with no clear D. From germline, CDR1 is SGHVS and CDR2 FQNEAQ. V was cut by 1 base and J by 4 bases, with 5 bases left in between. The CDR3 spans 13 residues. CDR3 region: CASSLGANQPQHF. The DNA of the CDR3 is TGTGCCAGCAGCTTAGGGGCGAATCAGCCCCAGCATTTT. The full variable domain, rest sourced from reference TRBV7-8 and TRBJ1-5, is GAGVSQSPRYKVAKRGQDVALRCDPISGHVSLFWYQQALGQGPEFLTYFQNEAQLDKSGLPSDRFFAERPEGSVSTLKIQRTQQEDSAVYLCASSLGANQPQHFGDGTRLSIL.

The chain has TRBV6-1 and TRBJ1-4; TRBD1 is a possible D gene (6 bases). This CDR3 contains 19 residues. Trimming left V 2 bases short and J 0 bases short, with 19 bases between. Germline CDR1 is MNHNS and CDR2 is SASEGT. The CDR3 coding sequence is TGTGCCAGCAGTGAAAGGGGGGGGCGGCAGGGTGCAACTAATGAAAAACTGTTTTTT. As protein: CASSERGGRQGATNEKLFF.

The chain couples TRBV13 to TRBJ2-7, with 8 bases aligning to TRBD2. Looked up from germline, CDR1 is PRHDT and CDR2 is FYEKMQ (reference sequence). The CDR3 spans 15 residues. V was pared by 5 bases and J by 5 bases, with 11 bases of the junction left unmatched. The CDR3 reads CASSPNLGGGHEQYF. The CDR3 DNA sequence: TGTGCCAGCAGCCCAAACCTCGGGGGGGGCCACGAGCAGTACTTC.

The CDR3 DNA sequence: TGTGCCAGCAGCGTAGTGGCAGGGGGCTTAAACACTGAAGCTTTCTTT. It is translated as CASSVVAGGLNTEAFF. The chain couples TRBV9 to TRBJ1-1; the match to TRBD1 covers 8 bases. Germline CDR1 SGDLS, CDR2 YYNGEE. V shed 0 bases, J shed 2 bases, and the junction held 6 bases outside the gene matches. This CDR3 has 16 amino acids. The complete variable domain, with remaining parts taken from reference TRBV9 and TRBJ1-1, reads DSGVTQTPKHLITATGQRVTLRCSPRSGDLSVYWYQQSLDQGLQFLIQYYNGEERAKGNILERFSAQQFPDLHSELNLSSLELGDSALYFCASSVVAGGLNTEAFFGQGTRLTVV.

CDR3 region: CASSPTGTSGGGSTDTQYF. The DNA for the CDR3 is TGTGCCAGCAGCCCGACCGGGACTAGCGGGGGAGGAAGCACAGATACGCAGTATTTT. The rearrangement uses TRBV6-7 and TRBJ2-3; 14 bases are a match to TRBD2. TRBV6-7 falls under the ORF class, with uncertain function. Trimming cost V 6 bases and J 0 bases; bases outside gene matches: 11. CDR3 length: 19 residues.

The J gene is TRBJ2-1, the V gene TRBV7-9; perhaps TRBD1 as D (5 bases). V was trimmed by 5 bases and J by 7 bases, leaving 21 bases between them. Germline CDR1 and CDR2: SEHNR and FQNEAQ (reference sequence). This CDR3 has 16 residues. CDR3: CASSPPRVSGWNEQFF. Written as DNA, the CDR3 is TGTGCCAGCAGCCCTCCCAGGGTGTCTGGGTGGAATGAGCAGTTCTTC.

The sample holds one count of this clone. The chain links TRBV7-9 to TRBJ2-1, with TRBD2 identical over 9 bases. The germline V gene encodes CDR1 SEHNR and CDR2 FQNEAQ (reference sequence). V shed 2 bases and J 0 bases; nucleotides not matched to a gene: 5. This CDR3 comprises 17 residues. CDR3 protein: CASSLPLAGVSYNEQFF. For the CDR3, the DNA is TGTGCCAGCAGCTTACCATTAGCGGGGGTCTCCTACAATGAGCAGTTCTTC.

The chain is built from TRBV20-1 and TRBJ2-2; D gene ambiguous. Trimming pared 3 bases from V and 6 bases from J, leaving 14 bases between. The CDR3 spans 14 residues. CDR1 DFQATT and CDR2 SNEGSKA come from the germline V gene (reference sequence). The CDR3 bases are TGCAGTGCTAGTGGCCTGAAGGAAGCCGGGGAGCTGTTTTTT. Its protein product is CSASGLKEAGELFF.

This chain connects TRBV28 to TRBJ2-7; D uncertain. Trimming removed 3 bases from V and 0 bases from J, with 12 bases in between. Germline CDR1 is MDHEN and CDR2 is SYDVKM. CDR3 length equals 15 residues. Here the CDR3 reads CASSFGQESSYEQYF. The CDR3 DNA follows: TGTGCCAGCAGTTTCGGGCAGGAGAGCTCCTACGAGCAGTACTTC.

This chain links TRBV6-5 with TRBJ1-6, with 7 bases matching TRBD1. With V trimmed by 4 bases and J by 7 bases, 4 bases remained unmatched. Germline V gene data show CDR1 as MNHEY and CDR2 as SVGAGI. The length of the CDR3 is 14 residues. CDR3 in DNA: TGTGCCAGCAGTTCGAACAGGGGAAATTCACCCCTCCACTTT. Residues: CASSSNRGNSPLHF.

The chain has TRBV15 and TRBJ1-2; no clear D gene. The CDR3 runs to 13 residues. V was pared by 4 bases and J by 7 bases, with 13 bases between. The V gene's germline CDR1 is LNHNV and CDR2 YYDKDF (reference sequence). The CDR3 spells CATSISSSFGYTF. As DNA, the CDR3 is TGTGCCACCAGCATCTCTAGCAGCTTTGGCTACACCTTC.

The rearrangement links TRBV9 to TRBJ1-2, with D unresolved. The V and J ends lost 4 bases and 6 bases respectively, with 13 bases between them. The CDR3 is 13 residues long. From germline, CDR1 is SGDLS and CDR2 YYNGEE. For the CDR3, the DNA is TGTGCCAGCAGCAAAACGCCGGGAGATGGCTACACCTTC. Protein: CASSKTPGDGYTF. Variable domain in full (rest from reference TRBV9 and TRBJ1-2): DSGVTQTPKHLITATGQRVTLRCSPRSGDLSVYWYQQSLDQGLQFLIQYYNGEERAKGNILERFSAQQFPDLHSELNLSSLELGDSALYFCASSKTPGDGYTFGSGTRLTVV.

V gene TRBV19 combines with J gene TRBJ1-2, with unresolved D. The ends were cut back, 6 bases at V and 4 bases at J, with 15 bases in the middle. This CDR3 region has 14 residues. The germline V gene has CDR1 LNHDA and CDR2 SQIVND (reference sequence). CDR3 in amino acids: CASRTPMGAYGYTF. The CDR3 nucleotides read TGTGCCAGTAGGACCCCCATGGGAGCCTATGGCTACACCTTC.

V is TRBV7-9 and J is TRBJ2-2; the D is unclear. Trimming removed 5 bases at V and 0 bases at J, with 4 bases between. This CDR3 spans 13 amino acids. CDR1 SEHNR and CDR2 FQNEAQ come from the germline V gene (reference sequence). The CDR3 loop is CASSQSNTGELFF. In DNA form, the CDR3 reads TGTGCCAGCAGCCAGTCGAACACCGGGGAGCTGTTTTTT.

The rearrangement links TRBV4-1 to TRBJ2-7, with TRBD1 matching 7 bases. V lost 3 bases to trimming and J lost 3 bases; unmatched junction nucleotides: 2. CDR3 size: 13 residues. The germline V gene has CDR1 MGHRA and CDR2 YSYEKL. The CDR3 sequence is CASSHGQDYEQYF. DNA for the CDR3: TGCGCCAGCAGCCATGGACAGGACTACGAGCAGTACTTC.

The CDR3 sequence: CASSSPGTGAYEQYF. The CDR3 nucleotides read TGTGCCAGCAGTTCACCAGGGACAGGGGCCTACGAGCAGTACTTC. The chain joins TRBV7-6 to TRBJ2-7; 10 nucleotides agree with TRBD1. The length of the CDR3 is 15 residues. The V gene end was trimmed by 6 bases and the J gene end by 2 bases; junction bases not matched to a gene: 7. Germline V gives CDR1 SGHVS, CDR2 FNYEAQ. Together with reference TRBV7-6 and TRBJ2-7, the CDR3 gives the full variable domain: GAGVSQSPRYKVTKRGQDVALRCDPISGHVSLYWYRQALGQGPEFLTYFNYEAQQDKSGLPNDRFSAERPEGSISTLTIQRTEQRDSAMYRCASSSPGTGAYEQYFGPGTRLTVT.

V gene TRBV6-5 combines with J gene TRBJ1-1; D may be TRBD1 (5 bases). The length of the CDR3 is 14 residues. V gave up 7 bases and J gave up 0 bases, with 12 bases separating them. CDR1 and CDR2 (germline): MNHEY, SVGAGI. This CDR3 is CASTQTVLNTEAFF. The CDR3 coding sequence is TGTGCCAGCACTCAGACAGTATTGAACACTGAAGCTTTCTTT.

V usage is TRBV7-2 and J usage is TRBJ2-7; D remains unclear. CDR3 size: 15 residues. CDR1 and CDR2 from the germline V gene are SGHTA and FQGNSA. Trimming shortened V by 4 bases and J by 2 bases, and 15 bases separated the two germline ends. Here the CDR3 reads CASSYSPDLAYEQYF. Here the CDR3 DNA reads TGTGCCAGCAGCTACAGCCCCGATTTAGCCTACGAGCAGTACTTC.

The CDR3, as DNA: TGTGCCTGGAGGCGGGGGGGGCTGGCTGGAAACACCATATATTTT. This codes for CAWRRGGLAGNTIYF. The chain joins TRBV30 to TRBJ1-3, with a possible D match to TRBD1 (6 bases). CDR3 length: 15 residues. Germline values: CDR1 GTSNPN, CDR2 SVGIG (reference sequence). V was pared by 3 bases and J by 2 bases, with 14 bases between.

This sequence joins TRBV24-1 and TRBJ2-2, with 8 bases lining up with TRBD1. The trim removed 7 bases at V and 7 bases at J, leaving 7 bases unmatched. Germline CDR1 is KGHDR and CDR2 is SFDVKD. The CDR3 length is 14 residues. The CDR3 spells CATRGQGAGGELFF. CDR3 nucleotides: TGTGCCACCAGGGGGCAGGGGGCCGGCGGGGAGCTGTTTTTT.

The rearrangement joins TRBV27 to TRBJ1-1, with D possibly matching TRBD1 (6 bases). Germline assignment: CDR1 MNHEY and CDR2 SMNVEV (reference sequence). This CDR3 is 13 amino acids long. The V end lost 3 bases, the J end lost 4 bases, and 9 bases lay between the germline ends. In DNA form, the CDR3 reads TGTGCCAGCAGTTTGGGAGGGGGCACTGAAGCTTTCTTT. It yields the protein CASSLGGGTEAFF.

The CDR3 region is CASSLEGYPSLVQYF. CDR3 in DNA: TGTGCCAGCAGCTTAGAAGGGTATCCCTCATTGGTTCAGTACTTC. The chain links TRBV7-8 to TRBJ2-4; D is uncertain. V was shortened by 1 base and J by 11 bases, with 18 bases between the two germline ends. The CDR3 spans 15 residues. CDR1 is SGHVS and CDR2 is FQNEAQ in the germline V gene.

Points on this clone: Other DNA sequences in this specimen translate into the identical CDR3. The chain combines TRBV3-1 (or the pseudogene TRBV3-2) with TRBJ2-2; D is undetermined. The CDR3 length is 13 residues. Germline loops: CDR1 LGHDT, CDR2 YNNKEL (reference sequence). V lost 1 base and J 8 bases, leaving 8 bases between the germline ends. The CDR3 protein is CASSQVGAGELFF. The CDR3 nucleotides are TGTGCCAGCAGCCAAGTCGGAGCAGGGGAGCTGTTTTTT.

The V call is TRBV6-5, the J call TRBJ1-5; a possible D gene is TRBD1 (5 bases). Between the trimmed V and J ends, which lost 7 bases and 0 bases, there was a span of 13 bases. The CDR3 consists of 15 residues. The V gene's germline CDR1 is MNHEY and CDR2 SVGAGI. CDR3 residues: CASTRDGDSNQPQHF. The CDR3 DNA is TGTGCCAGCACTCGGGACGGCGATAGCAATCAGCCCCAGCATTTT.

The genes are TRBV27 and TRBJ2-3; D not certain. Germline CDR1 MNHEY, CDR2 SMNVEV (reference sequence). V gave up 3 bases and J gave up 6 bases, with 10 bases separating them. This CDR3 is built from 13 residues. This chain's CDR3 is CASSLSLGDTQYF. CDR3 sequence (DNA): TGTGCCAGCAGTTTGTCTCTCGGGGATACGCAGTATTTT.

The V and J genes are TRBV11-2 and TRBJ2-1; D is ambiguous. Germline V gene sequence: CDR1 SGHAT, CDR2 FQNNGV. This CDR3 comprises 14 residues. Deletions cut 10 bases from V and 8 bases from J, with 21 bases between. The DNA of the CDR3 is TGTGCCACCTCCGACTCCGTAGTTTACTATGAGCAGTTCTTC. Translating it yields CATSDSVVYYEQFF.

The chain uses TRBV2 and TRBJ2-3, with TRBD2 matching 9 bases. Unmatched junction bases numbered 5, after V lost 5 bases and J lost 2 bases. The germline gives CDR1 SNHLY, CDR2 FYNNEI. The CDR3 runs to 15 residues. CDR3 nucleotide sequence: TGTGCCAGCAGTCCGACTAGCGGATACACAGATACGCAGTATTTT. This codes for CASSPTSGYTDTQYF.

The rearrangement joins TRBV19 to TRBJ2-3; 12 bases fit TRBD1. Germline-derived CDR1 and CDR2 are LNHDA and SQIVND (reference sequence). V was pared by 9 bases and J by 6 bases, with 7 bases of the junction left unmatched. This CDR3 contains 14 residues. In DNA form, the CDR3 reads TGTGCCAGCCGGGACAGGGGGCGGGTGGATACGCAGTATTTT. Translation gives CASRDRGRVDTQYF.

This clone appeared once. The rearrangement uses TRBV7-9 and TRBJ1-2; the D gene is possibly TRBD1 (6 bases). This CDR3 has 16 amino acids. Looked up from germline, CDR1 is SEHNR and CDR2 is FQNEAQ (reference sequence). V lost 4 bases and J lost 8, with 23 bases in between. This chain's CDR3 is CASSSDRDMGAGGYTF. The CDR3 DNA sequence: TGTGCCAGCAGCTCTGACCGGGACATGGGCGCGGGGGGCTACACCTTC.